This T cell receptor (beta chain) was profiled in a study of blood T cells in healthy people across ages (dated by TCRdb to about 2015). General notes on the study: In model experiments, template switching captured roughly one uniquely barcoded TCR beta cDNA molecule for every two T cells. Age-related changes in TCR beta repertoire diversity were measured in the study by deep sequencing normalized with unique cDNA molecular identifiers. Donors were grouped into four age groups: young (average about 15 years), middle-aged (less than 40), aged (about 60) and long-lived (just over 80). To avoid experimental bias, donors of different ages were distributed randomly across sequencing lanes. The study analyzed two additional independent replicas of 1 million unique cDNA reads from the same blood draw for two donors, one aged 18 to 29 and one aged 80 or older.

As for this clonotype: Its antigen remains undetermined. Qualities for individual bases were not recorded, and no much larger clone is one base off.

The CDR3 holds 15 amino acids from the cysteine to the phenylalanine. Only the CDR3 part of the read is kept: 45 bases, read in frame from the first base. CDR1 and CDR2 (MNHEY, SVGAGI) derive from the germline V gene. The protocol used for the library was 5' RACE. These reads were obtained on an Illumina HiSeq 2500. The second PCR ran for about 6 to 11 cycles and used a J-beta primer mix along with a sample-barcoded 5' primer. Each TCR beta cDNA molecule received a unique molecular identifier from a template-switch 5' adaptor carrying 12 random nucleotides. Each sample yielded at least 3 million CDR3-containing paired-end reads. First-strand cDNA was synthesized from all RNA with the Mint cDNA synthesis kit, primed by a TRBC-specific oligonucleotide. Following uracil-DNA glycosylase treatment, all cDNA underwent a first 18-cycle PCR with the universal primers M1SS and BC2_uni_R. Per the original workflow: Normalization of each sample was performed by random selection of 1 million high-quality reads, each carrying a distinct molecular identifier. Reads sharing molecular identifiers were discarded rather than binned into consensus sequences. CDR3 identification, clonotype clustering and error correction used MiTCR with a Q25 quality threshold and the strictest error-elimination algorithm. A nonparametric unseen species model with Euler transformation was used to estimate a lower bound on total TCR beta diversity. TCRdb reanalyzed the raw reads on its own, using fastp at Q25 for trimming and MiXCR for clone calling, and kept in-frame beta chains. When rows share a CDR3 protein, they turn into one entry using the most common DNA and genes. For this entry, the V and J calls and clone size follow TCRdb and not the study's own pipeline. The sample table shows 1.5 million to 2 million distinct CDR3 sequences, and about 35% are seen once. The ten biggest clones cover approximately 10% of the sample.

Overall results and qualifications from the work: Compared with the aged group, more naive CD4+ T cells, fewer expanded clones and increased TCR diversity were shown by the long-lived group, suggesting age selection. Conclusive comparison of naive and antigen-experienced compartments was prevented by the profiling of bulk unsorted PBMCs. Because the CMV infection status of the donors was unknown, age-related changes in expanded clonotypes may potentially have been confounded. Total diversity estimates from one million sequenced T cells were considered lower bounds and underestimates. Observed TCR beta diversity correlated strongly with the percentage of naive T cells measured by flow cytometry. Observed TCR beta diversity per million T cells fell roughly linearly with age, and a significant reduction was already apparent by age roughly 40.

Donors were a few dozen systemically healthy Caucasian individuals from Russia aged roughly 6 to 95 years. Each donor gave approximately 9.3 milliliters of peripheral blood, collected into EDTA-treated Vacutainer tubes. Ficoll-Paque density-gradient centrifugation was used to isolate PBMCs, with at least 7 million obtained per sample. Total RNA, at least 6 micrograms per sample, was extracted from PBMCs with Trizol reagent. For every donor, an aliquot of PBMCs went through flow cytometry to measure the percentages of naive CD45RAhigh/CD27high T cells. This TCR came from a woman aged 25 to 39 in good health. The chain was built from TRBV6-5 and TRBJ2-5, with TRBD2 as a weak D call on 6 bases. The J call could be wrong; TRBJ2-7 is a better fit for the DNA end. Material for sequencing was blood. In nucleotide form, the sequence is TGTGCCAGCAGTAGAGGTGAGGACGGACTATACGAGCAGTACTTC. It specifies CASSRGEDGLYEQYF.